This T cell receptor beta chain stems from a study of blood T cell repertoires in COVID-19. Study-level background: Whether acute or convalescent, the COVID-19 samples came from the United States, Italy and Spain. Nucleic acid was either cDNA or gDNA, and it came from T cells, B-cell-depleted T cells, or PBMCs.

Authors' analysis steps: The assay estimated nucleated cells by amplifying reference gene primers. Sequencing was performed with immunoSEQ multiplex PCR; in TCRdb, only in-frame clones are kept and a portion is missing. The V and J calls and clone size were taken over from that table, and D and trimming were inferred from the DNA. Here the sample spans roughly 280,000 clones, 89% being singletons. The V gene's germline CDR1 is GTSNPN and CDR2 SVGIG (reference sequence). J lost 4 bases, V lost 4 bases, and 9 bases had no gene match. The CDR3 is 14 amino acids. Sequencing was done on a sample of peripheral blood. The V gene is TRBV30, the J gene TRBJ1-1; TRBD1 matches 7 bases. The clonotype originates from a man aged 45-65 years with acute or convalescent COVID-19. Here the CDR3 reads CAWNLDRRSTEAFF. In nucleotides, the CDR3 is TGTGCCTGGAATCTGGACAGGAGGTCCACTGAAGCTTTCTTT. The whole variable domain, remainder taken from reference TRBV30 and TRBJ1-1, is SQTIHQWPATLVQPVGSPLSLECTVEGTSNPNLYWYRQAAGRGLQLLFYSVGIGQISSEVPQNLSASRPQDRQFILSSKKLLLSDSGFYLCAWNLDRRSTEAFFGQGTRLTVV.